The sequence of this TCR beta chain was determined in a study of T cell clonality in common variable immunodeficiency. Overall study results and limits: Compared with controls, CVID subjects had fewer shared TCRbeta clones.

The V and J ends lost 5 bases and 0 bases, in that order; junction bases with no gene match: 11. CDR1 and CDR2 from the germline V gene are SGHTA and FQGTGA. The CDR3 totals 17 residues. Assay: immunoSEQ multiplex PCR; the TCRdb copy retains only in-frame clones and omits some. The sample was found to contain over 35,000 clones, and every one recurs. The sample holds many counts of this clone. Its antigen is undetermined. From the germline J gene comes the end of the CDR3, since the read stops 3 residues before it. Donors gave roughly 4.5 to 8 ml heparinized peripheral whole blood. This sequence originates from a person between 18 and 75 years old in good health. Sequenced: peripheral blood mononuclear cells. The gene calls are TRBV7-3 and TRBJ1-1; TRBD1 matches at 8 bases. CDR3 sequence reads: CASSPWTGPRVNTEAFF. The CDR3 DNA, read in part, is TGTGCCAGCAGCCCCTGGACAGGGCCAAGAGTGAACACTGAA.